This T cell receptor beta chain was sequenced for a study of blood T cell repertoires in COVID-19. Across the study: T cells, B-cell-depleted T cells, or PBMCs supplied cDNA or gDNA.

In the original analysis: The authors estimated nucleated cell counts from reference gene primer amplification. TCRdb's table, derived via immunoSEQ multiplex PCR, lists solely in-frame clones and lacks some. The DNA was the basis for D and trimming; V, J and clone size are from that table. Here the sample spans approximately 230,000 clones, about 91% being singletons. Followed longitudinally, the Seattle patients had been enrolled during active infection. The CDR3 is 16 residues long. Looked up from germline, CDR1 is SEHNR and CDR2 is FQNEAQ (reference sequence). J lost 5 bases, V lost 5 bases, and 11 bases had no gene match.

Sequencing was done on a sample of peripheral blood. The chain is built from TRBV7-9 and TRBJ2-1; 8 bases align to TRBD2. The TCR comes from a woman aged 30 to 39 with COVID-19, enrolled during active disease. In DNA, the CDR3 is TGTGCCAGCAGCCCCCCCGGCGCACTAGCGGACAATGAGCAGTTCTTC. Its translation is CASSPPGALADNEQFF.